The 5 T cell receptor beta chains given below trace back to one sample, sequenced in a study of T cell repertoires in cytomegalovirus infection. Their antigens are not known. TCRdb ran MiXCR on the reads and lists one entry per CDR3 protein. This repertoire shows about half a million distinct CDR3 sequences, roughly 34% found once; its top ten account for about a sixth. This sample comprised cultured PBMCs, obtained from culture after CMV antigen stimulation. The receptors here all came from a human donor in good health (CMV status not recorded). Some clones in this sample may be carry-over from other donors' samples.

The genes are TRBV25-1 and TRBJ2-3; 7 positions agree with TRBD2. V shed 0 bases, J shed 5 bases, and the junction held 5 bases outside the gene matches. The CDR3 is 15 residues long. Germline CDR1 MGHDK, CDR2 SYGVNS. DNA for the CDR3: TGTGCCAGCAGTGAATACATTGCGGGAGAAGATACGCAGTATTTT. Amino acid sequence: CASSEYIAGEDTQYF.

CDR3 sequence (DNA): TGTGCCATCAGTGAGGATCAGGGTTTGGGCACTGAAGCTTTCTTT. Translated, it gives CAISEDQGLGTEAFF. V usage is TRBV10-3 and J usage is TRBJ1-1; D may be TRBD1 (5 bases). The CDR3 runs to 15 residues. V shed 2 bases and J shed 4 bases, with 14 bases lying between them. Germline V gives CDR1 ENHRY, CDR2 SYGVKD.

V gene TRBV11-1 combines with J gene TRBJ2-5; 7 bases map to TRBD1. Germline values: CDR1 SGHAT, CDR2 FQDESV (reference sequence). V lost 2 bases to trimming and J lost 5 bases; unmatched junction nucleotides: 8. The CDR3 loop spans 15 amino acids. The CDR3 nucleotides are TGTGCCAGCAGCTTACAGGAATCGACAGGGGAGACCCAGTACTTC. This sequence encodes CASSLQESTGETQYF.

This clonotype was observed at least ten times. This chain uses TRBV19 with TRBJ1-1, with TRBD1 identical over 7 bases. V was clipped by 9 bases and J by 0 bases; unmatched bases: 4. This CDR3 contains 13 residues. Germline CDR1 reads LNHDA; CDR2 reads SQIVND (reference sequence). The CDR3 spells CASRDRVNTEAFF. The CDR3 DNA reads TGTGCCAGCAGAGACAGGGTGAACACTGAAGCTTTCTTT.

This rearrangement joins TRBV12-3 or TRBV12-4 to TRBJ2-3; 16 bases match TRBD2. With V trimmed by 4 bases and J by 2 bases, 3 bases remained unmatched. The CDR3 consists of 17 residues. The CDR3 DNA follows: TGTGCCAGCAGTTCGGGACTAGCGGGAGGGAACACAGATACGCAGTATTTT. Amino acids: CASSSGLAGGNTDTQYF.